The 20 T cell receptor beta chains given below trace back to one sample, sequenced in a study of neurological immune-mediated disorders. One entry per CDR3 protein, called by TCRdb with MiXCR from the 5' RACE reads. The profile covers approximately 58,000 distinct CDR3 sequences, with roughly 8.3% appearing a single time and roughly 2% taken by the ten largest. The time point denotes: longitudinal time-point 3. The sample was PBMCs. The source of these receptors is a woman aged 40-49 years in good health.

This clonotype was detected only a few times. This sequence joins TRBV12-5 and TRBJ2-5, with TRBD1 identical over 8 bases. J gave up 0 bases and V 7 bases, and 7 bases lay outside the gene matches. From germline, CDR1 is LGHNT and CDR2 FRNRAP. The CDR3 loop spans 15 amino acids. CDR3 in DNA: TGTGCTAGTGTCCAGACAGGGGCGTACCAAGAGACCCAGTACTTC. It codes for CASVQTGAYQETQYF. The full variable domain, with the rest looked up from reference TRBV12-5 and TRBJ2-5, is DARVTQTPRHKVTEMGQEVTMRCQPILGHNTVFWYRQTMMQGLELLAYFRNRAPLDDSGMPKDRFSAEMPDATLATLKIQPSEPRDSAVYFCASVQTGAYQETQYFGPGTRLLVL.

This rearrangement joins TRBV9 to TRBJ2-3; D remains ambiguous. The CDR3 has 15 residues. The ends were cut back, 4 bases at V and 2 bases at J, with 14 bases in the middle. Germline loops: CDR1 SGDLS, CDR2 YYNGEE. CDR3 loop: CASSPRTPHTDTQYF. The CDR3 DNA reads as TGTGCCAGCAGCCCTCGGACCCCTCACACAGATACGCAGTATTTT.

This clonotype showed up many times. This CDR3 is CASSKSPQTTDTQYF. Written as DNA, the CDR3 is TGTGCCAGCAGCAAGAGCCCGCAGACCACAGATACGCAGTATTTT. The rearrangement links TRBV9 to TRBJ2-3; D is unresolved. The CDR3 extends over 15 amino acids. The ends were cut back, 4 bases at V and 2 bases at J, with 14 bases in the middle. Looked up from germline, CDR1 is SGDLS and CDR2 is YYNGEE.

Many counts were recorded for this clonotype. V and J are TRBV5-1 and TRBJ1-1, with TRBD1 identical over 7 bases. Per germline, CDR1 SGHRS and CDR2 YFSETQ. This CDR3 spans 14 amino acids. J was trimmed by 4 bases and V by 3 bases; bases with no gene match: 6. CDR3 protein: CASSSQTGSTEAFF. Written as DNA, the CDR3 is TGCGCCAGCAGCTCCCAGACAGGGTCCACTGAAGCTTTCTTT.

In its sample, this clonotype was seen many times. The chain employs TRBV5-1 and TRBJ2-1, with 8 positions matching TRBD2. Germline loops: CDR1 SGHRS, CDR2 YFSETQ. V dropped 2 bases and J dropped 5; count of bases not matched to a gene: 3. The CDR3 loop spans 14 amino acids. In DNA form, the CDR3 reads TGCGCCAGCAGCTTTAGCGGGGCCCACAATGAGCAGTTCTTC. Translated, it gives CASSFSGAHNEQFF.

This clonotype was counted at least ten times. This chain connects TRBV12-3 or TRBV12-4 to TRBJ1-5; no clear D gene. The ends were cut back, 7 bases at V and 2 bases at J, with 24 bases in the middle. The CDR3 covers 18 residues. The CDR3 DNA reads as TGTGCCAGCAAGTTGCTTGCCTTGCGGGGATGGGGCAATCAGCCCCAGCATTTT. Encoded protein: CASKLLALRGWGNQPQHF.

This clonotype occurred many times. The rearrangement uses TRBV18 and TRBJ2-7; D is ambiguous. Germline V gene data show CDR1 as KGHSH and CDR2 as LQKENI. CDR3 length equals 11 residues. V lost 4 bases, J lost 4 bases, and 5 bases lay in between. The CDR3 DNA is TGTGCCAGCTCACTAGAGTACGAGCAGTACTTC. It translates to CASSLEYEQYF.

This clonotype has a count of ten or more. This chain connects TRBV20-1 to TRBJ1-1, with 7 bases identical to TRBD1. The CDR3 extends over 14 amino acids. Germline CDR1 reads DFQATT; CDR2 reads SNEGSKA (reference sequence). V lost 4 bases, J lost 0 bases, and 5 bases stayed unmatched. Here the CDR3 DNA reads TGCAGTGCTAAAAGGGACAGCGTGAACACTGAAGCTTTCTTT. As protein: CSAKRDSVNTEAFF.

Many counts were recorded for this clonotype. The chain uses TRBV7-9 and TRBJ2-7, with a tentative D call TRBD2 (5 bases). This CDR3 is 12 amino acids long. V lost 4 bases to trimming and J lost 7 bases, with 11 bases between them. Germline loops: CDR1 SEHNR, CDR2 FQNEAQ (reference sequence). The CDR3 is CASSSDREEQYF. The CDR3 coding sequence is TGTGCCAGCAGCTCGGATCGGGAAGAGCAGTACTTC.

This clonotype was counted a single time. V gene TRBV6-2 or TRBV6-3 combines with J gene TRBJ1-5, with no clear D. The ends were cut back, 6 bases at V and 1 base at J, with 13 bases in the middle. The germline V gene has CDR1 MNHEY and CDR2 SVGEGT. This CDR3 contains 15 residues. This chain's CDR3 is CASSLEGSSNQPQHF. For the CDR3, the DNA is TGTGCCAGCAGCCTGGAAGGTAGCAGCAATCAGCCCCAGCATTTT.

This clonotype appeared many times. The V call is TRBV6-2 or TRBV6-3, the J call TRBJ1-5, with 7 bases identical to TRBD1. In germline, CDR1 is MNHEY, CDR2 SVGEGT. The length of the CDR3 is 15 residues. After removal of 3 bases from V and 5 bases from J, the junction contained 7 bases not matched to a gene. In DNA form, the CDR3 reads TGTGCCAGCAGTTATTACCAGGGGGATCATCAGCCCCAGCATTTT. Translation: CASSYYQGDHQPQHF.

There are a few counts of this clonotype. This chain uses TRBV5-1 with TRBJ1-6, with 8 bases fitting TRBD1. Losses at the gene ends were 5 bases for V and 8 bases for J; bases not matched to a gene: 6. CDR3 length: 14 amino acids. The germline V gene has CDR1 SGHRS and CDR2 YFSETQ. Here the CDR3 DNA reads TGCGCCAGCAGATCCGACAGGGGTTATTCACCCCTCCACTTT. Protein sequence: CASRSDRGYSPLHF.

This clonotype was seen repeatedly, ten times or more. CDR3 sequence (DNA): TGCGCCAGCAGCTTAGAGCCCCGCGGGACAGGGGGCGAAGCTTTCTTT. Its protein product is CASSLEPRGTGGEAFF. This chain links TRBV5-1 with TRBJ1-1; 12 bases fit TRBD1. CDR1 and CDR2 (germline): SGHRS, YFSETQ. The V gene end was trimmed by 2 bases and the J gene end by 8 bases; junction bases not matched to a gene: 10. CDR3 size: 16 residues.

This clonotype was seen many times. Here the CDR3 reads CSARAGTGDQPQHF. The CDR3 DNA follows: TGCAGTGCTAGAGCCGGGACAGGGGATCAGCCCCAGCATTTT. The J gene is TRBJ1-5, the V gene TRBV20-1; 10 bases agree with TRBD1. After removal of 1 base from V and 5 bases from J, the junction contained 2 bases not matched to a gene. The germline V gene has CDR1 DFQATT and CDR2 SNEGSKA (reference sequence). The length of the CDR3 is 14 residues.

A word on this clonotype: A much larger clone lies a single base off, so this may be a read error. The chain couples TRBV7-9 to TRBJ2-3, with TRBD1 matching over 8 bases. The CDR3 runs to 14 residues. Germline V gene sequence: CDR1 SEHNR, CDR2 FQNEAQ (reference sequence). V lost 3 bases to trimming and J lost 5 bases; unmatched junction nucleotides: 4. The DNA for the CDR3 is TGTGCCAGCAGCTTGGGCAGGGGGCTAGATACGCAGTATTTT. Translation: CASSLGRGLDTQYF.

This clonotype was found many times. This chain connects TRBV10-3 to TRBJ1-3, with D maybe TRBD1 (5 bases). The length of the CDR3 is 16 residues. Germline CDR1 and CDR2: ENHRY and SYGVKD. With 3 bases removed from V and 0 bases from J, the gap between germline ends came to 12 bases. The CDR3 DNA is TGTGCCATCAGTGATGGGTTGCAGGGCTCTGGAAACACCATATATTTT. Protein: CAISDGLQGSGNTIYF.

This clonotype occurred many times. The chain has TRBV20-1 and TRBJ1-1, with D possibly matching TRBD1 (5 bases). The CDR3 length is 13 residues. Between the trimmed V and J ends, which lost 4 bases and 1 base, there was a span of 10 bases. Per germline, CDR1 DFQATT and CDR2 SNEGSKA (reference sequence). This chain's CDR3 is CSAMLGANTEAFF. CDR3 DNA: TGCAGTGCTATGTTAGGGGCGAACACTGAAGCTTTCTTT.

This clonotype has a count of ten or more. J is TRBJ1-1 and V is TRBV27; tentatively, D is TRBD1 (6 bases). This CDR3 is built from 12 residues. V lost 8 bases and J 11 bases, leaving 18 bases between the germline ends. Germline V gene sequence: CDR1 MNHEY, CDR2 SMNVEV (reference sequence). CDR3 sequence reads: CASWVQGTVAFF. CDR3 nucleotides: TGTGCCAGCTGGGTACAGGGAACGGTGGCTTTCTTT.

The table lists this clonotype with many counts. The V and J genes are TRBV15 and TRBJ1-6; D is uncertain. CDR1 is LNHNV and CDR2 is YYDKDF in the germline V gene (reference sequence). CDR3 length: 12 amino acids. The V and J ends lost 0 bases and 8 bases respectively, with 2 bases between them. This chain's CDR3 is CATSRDYSPLHF. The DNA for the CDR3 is TGTGCCACCAGCAGAGATTATTCACCCCTCCACTTT.

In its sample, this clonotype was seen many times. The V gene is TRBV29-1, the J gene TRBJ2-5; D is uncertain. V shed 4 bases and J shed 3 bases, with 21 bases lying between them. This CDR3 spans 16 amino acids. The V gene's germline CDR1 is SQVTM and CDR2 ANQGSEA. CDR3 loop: CSVGLQGWPVKETQYF. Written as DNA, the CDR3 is TGCAGCGTTGGATTACAAGGATGGCCCGTGAAAGAGACCCAGTACTTC.